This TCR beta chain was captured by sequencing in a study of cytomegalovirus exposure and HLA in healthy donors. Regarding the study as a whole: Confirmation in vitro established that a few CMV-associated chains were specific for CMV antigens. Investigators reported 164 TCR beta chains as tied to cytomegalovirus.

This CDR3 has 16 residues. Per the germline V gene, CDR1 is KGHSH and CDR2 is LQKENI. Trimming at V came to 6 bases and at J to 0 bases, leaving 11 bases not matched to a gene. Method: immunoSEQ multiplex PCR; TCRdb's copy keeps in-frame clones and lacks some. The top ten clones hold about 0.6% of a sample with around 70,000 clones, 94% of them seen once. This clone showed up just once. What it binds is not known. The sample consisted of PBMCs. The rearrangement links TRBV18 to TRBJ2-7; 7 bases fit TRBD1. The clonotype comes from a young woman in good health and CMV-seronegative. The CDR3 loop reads CASSSDRAIFSYEQYF. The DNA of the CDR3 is TGTGCCAGCTCGTCCGACAGGGCTATTTTCTCCTACGAGCAGTACTTC. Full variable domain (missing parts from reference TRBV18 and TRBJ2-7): NAGVMQNPRHLVRRRGQEARLRCSPMKGHSHVYWYRQLPEEGLKFMVYLQKENIIDESGMPKERFSAEFPKEGPSILRIQQVVRGDSAAYFCASSSDRAIFSYEQYFGPGTRLTVT.